A selection of T cell receptor beta chains follows, all from one sample in a study of blood T cells in healthy people across ages. TCRdb re-derived calls from the 5' RACE reads in MiXCR, one entry per CDR3 protein. The table records 1.2 million to 1.5 million distinct CDR3 sequences, 35% to 45% of them present only once. The sample comprised blood. These receptors all stem from a woman younger than 30 in good health. CDR3s include the opening cysteine and the closing phenylalanine or tryptophan. Each record gives: D gene, CDR3 length, V gene, J gene, clone size, CDR3 DNA, CDR3 protein. The D gene is left open where the match is weak. Not every row has a clone size; where given, it reads once, few, many or a size class.

TRBD2	19	TRBV11-2	TRBJ2-3	few	TGTGCCAGCAGCCTCATTTTTAAATCGCTAGCGGGTGAATCAGATACGCAGTATTTT	CASSLIFKSLAGESDTQYF
-	15	TRBV30	TRBJ1-1	few	TGTGCCTGGAGTCCGCCGACAGACGAAGGAACTGAAGCTTTCTTT	CAWSPPTDEGTEAFF
TRBD2	14	TRBV20-1	TRBJ2-3	-	TGCAGTGCTAGAGCGGCCGGGGGGACAGATACGCAGTATTTT	CSARAAGGTDTQYF
-	14	TRBV11-2	TRBJ2-7	-	TGTGCCAGCAGTTTGGGACGTCGATCCTACGAGCAGTACTTC	CASSLGRRSYEQYF
-	14	TRBV27	TRBJ2-7	few	TGTGCCAGCAGATTAGGAGGGGTCTCCTACGAGCAGTACTTC	CASRLGGVSYEQYF
-	15	TRBV9	TRBJ2-1	-	TGTGCCAGCAGCGTAGGGGGGGATGCCTACAATGAGCAGTTCTTC	CASSVGGDAYNEQFF
TRBD2	14	TRBV18	TRBJ2-3	few	TGTGCCAGCTCACCACCTAGCGGGGTTGATACGCAGTATTTT	CASSPPSGVDTQYF
-	16	TRBV10-3	TRBJ1-3	-	TGTGCCATCAGTGACATGACAGACAACTCTGGAAACACCATATATTTT	CAISDMTDNSGNTIYF
TRBD1	13	TRBV20-1	TRBJ1-2	-	TGCAGTGCTAAAAAGACAGGGGGCTATGGCTACACCTTC	CSAKKTGGYGYTF
-	15	TRBV20-1	TRBJ1-1	-	TGCAGTGCTAGAGAAGAAGGGCTACAGAGGACTGAAGCTTTCTTT	CSAREEGLQRTEAFF